Listed below are T cell receptor beta chains from one sample, sequenced in a study of T cell responses to AZD1222 COVID-19 vaccine. TCRdb keeps only in-frame clones here, not all; method: immunoSEQ multiplex PCR. The repertoire has about 120,000 clones, more than 85% of them found once; the top ten carry roughly 10%. The sequencing used peripheral blood, collected on day 0 of AZD1222 vaccination. The receptor source for this set is an adult in good health. CDR3s include the opening cysteine and the closing phenylalanine or tryptophan. A D gene is named only where the DNA matches it firmly. Size values are once, few and many counts, or a class for expanded clones, and some rows have none.

CDR3	DNA	J	size	V	D
CASSFQGSSYEQYF	TGTGCCAGCAGTTTCCAGGGGAGCTCCTACGAGCAGTACTTC	TRBJ2-7	NA	TRBV2	NA
CASSLGRDRVTGELFF	TGTGCCAGCAGCTTGGGGCGGGACAGGGTGACCGGGGAGCTGTTTTTT	TRBJ2-2	NA	TRBV5-6	TRBD1
CASSVGAGRIYEQYF	TGTGCCAGCAGCGTAGGGGCTGGCAGGATCTACGAGCAGTACTTC	TRBJ2-7	NA	TRBV9	NA
CASSGDRAGGNQPQHF	TGTGCCAGCAGTGGGGACAGGGCAGGTGGCAATCAGCCCCAGCATTTT	TRBJ1-5	NA	TRBV2	TRBD1
CASSGGLNYGYTF	TGTGCCAGCAGTGGAGGACTTAACTATGGCTACACCTTC	TRBJ1-2	NA	TRBV2	NA
CASSPRTSRGEQYF	TGTGCCAGCAGCCCCAGGACCAGTCGGGGCGAGCAGTACTTC	TRBJ2-7	NA	TRBV11-3	NA
CASSDIFGPVNEKLFF	TGTGCCAGCAGTGATATATTCGGGCCAGTTAATGAAAAACTGTTTTTT	TRBJ1-4	few	TRBV6-1	NA
CASSRGRNTEAFF	TGTGCCAGCAGCCGGGGACGGAACACTGAAGCTTTCTTT	TRBJ1-1	NA	TRBV11-2	NA
CASSLGERDREGLAEAFF	TGTGCCAGCAGCTTGGGAGAGCGGGACAGGGAGGGATTGGCTGAAGCTTTCTTT	TRBJ1-1	NA	TRBV5-6	TRBD1
CASSQRTGDNYEQYF	TGCGCCAGCAGCCAACGGACAGGCGACAACTACGAGCAGTACTTC	TRBJ2-7	NA	TRBV4-1	TRBD1
CASSLGAAGARTDTQYF	TGTGCCAGCAGCTTAGGTGCGGCGGGAGCCAGGACAGATACGCAGTATTTT	TRBJ2-3	NA	TRBV7-9	TRBD2
CASRAGANSYEQYF	TGTGCCAGCAGGGCCGGAGCTAACTCCTACGAGCAGTACTTC	TRBJ2-7	NA	TRBV11-3	NA
CASRSGTGGDPPLHF	TGTGCCAGCAGGTCCGGGACAGGGGGCGATCCACCCCTCCACTTT	TRBJ1-6	NA	TRBV11-3	TRBD1
CASSQWGRGNQPQHF	TGCGCCAGCAGCCAGTGGGGACGGGGAAATCAGCCCCAGCATTTT	TRBJ1-5	NA	TRBV4-1	NA
CASSPKRGGTDTQYF	TGTGCCAGCAGCCCGAAGCGGGGGGGCACAGATACGCAGTATTTT	TRBJ2-3	NA	TRBV4-2	TRBD2
CASSLLVRGGLSTDTQYF	TGTGCCAGCAGTTTATTGGTCCGGGGCGGTTTAAGCACAGATACGCAGTATTTT	TRBJ2-3	NA	TRBV27	NA
CSVFRVENTEAFF	TGCAGCGTTTTCAGGGTGGAAAACACTGAAGCTTTCTTT	TRBJ1-1	once	TRBV29-1	NA
CASSVTGEADTEAFF	TGTGCCAGCAGCGTGACAGGGGAGGCGGACACTGAAGCTTTCTTT	TRBJ1-1	NA	TRBV9	TRBD1
CASSLAGTGRYEQYF	TGTGCCAGCAGTTTGGCCGGGACAGGGCGTTACGAGCAGTACTTC	TRBJ2-7	NA	TRBV28	TRBD1
CASSPQAGPSTDTQYF	TGTGCCAGTAGTCCCCAGGCGGGTCCTAGCACAGATACGCAGTATTTT	TRBJ2-3	NA	TRBV19	NA
CASSSGETQYF	TGTGCCAGCAGCTCTGGGGAGACCCAGTACTTC	TRBJ2-5	NA	TRBV5-4	NA